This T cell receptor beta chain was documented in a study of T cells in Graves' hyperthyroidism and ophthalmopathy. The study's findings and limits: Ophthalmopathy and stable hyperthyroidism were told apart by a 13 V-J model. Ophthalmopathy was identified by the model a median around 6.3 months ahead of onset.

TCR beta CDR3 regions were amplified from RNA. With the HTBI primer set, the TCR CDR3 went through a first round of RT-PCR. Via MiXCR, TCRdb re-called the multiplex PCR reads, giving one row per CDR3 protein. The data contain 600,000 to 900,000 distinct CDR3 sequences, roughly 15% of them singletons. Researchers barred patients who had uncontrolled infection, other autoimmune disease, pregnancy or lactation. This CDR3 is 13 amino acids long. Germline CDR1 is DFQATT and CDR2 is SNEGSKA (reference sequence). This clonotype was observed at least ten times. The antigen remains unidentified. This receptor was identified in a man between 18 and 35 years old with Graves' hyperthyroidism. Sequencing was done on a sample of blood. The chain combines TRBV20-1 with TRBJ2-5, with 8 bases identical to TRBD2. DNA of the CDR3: TGCAGCGTTGATCGGGAGGGAGGGGAGACCCAGTACTTC. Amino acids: CSVDREGGETQYF.